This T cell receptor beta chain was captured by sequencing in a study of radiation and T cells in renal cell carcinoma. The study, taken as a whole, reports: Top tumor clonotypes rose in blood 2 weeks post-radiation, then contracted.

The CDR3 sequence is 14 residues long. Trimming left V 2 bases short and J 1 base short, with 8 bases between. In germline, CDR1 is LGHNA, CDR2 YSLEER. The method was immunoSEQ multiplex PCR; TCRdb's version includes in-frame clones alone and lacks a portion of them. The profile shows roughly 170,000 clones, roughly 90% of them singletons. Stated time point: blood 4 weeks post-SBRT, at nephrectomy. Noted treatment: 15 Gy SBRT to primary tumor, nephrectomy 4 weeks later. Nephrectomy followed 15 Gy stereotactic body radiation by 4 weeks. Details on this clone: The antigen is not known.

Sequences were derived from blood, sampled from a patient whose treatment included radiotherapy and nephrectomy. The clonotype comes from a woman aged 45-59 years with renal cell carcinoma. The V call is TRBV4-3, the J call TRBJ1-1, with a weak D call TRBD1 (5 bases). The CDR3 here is CASSQRDRNTEAFF. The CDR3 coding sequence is TGCGCCAGCAGCCAAAGGGACCGGAACACTGAAGCTTTCTTT.